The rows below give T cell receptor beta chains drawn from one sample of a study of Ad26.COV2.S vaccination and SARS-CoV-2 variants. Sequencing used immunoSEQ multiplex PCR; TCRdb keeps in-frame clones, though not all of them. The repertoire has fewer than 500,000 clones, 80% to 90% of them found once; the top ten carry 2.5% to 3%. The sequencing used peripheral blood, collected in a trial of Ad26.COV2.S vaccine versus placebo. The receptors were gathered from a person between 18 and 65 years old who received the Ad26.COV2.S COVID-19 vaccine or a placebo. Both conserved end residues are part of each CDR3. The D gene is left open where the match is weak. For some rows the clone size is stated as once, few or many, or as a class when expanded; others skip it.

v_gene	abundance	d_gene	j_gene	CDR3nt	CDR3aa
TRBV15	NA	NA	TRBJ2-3	TGTGCCACCAGCAGGGGAGTCCTCGATACCTATTTT	CATSRGVLDTYF
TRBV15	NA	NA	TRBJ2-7	TGTGCCACCAGCAGCGAAGTTTCCGCCTACGAGCAGTACTTC	CATSSEVSAYEQYF
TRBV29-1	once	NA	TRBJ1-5	TGCAGCGTCCGGGACACAAATCAGCCCCAGCATTTT	CSVRDTNQPQHF
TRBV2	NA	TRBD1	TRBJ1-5	TGTGCCAGCAGCCGGGACAGGGGGTTTCGTCAGCCCCAGCATTTT	CASSRDRGFRQPQHF
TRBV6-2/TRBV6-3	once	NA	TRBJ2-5	TGTGCCAGCAGTTACTCGGCAGCAAGGGAGTGGCAAGAGACCCAGTACTTC	CASSYSAAREWQETQYF
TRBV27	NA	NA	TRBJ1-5	TGTGCCAGCACCAACGGGAGGGGGGTGGTAGGACAGCCCCAGCATTTT	CASTNGRGVVGQPQHF
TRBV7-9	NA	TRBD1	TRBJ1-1	TGTGCCAGCAGCTTAGACCCTGGCAGGGGGTCTGACACTGAAGCTTTCTTT	CASSLDPGRGSDTEAFF
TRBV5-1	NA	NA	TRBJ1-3	TGCGCCAGCAGCTTGGGTCCGAACCGTGGAAACACCATATATTTT	CASSLGPNRGNTIYF
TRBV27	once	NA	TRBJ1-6	TGTGCCAGCAGTTTATCTGGGGGGGAGTCACCCCTCCACTTT	CASSLSGGESPLHF
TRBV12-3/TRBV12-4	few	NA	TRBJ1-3	TGTGCCAGCAGTTTCAGCTCTGGAAACACCATATATTTT	CASSFSSGNTIYF
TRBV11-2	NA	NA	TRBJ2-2	TGTGCCAGCAGCTTAGTTGGGTCCGGGGAGCTGTTTTTT	CASSLVGSGELFF
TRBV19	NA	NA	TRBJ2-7	TGTGCCAGTAGGTCCCACATGGACTACGAGCAGTACTTC	CASRSHMDYEQYF
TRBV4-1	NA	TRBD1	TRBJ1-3	TGCGCCAGCAGCCAGCTGGGCCAGGGGGCGCTTCTTGTAGCCTCTGGAAACACCATATATTTT	CASSQLGQGALLVASGNTIYF
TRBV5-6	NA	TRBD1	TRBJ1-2	TGTGCCAGCAGCGCCGGGACAGGGACTAACTATGGCTACACCTTC	CASSAGTGTNYGYTF
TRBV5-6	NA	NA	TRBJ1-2	TGTGCCAGCAGCTTTTCAAGGTATGGCTACACCTTC	CASSFSRYGYTF
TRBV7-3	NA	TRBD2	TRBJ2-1	TGTGCCAGCAGCTTAGAGTCAACTAGCGGAGGGGGCTACAATGAGCAGTTCTTC	CASSLESTSGGGYNEQFF
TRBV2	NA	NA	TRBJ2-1	TGTGCCAGCAGTGGAGGAAGGGACGAGAAGATCTTC	CASSGGRDEKIF
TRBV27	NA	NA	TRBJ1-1	TGTGCCAGCAGTTTATGGGGTGGGCAGAACACTGAAGCTTTCTTT	CASSLWGGQNTEAFF
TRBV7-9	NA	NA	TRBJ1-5	TGTGCCAGCAGCGCCCCCCTTGAACCCCAGCATTTT	CASSAPLEPQHF
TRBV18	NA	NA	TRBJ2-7	TGTGCCAGCTCATTCTCCTACGAGCAGTACTTC	CASSFSYEQYF
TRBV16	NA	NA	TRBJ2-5	TGTGCCAGCAGCCAACTTTCACAGTACCAAGAGACCCAGTACTTC	CASSQLSQYQETQYF
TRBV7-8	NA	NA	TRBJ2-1	TGTGCCAGCAGCCCGAGAATAGGGGACAATGAGCAGTTCTTC	CASSPRIGDNEQFF
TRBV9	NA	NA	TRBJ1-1	TGTGCCAGCAGCGTAGTAGGGCAGAACACTGAAGCTTTCTTT	CASSVVGQNTEAFF
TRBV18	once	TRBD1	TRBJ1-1	TGTGCCAGCTCACCCCAGACAGGGCAGACGGTTAGAGCTTTCTTT	CASSPQTGQTVRAFF
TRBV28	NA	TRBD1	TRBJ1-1	TGTGCCAGTGAGACCGCCGGGACAGGGTTCACTGAAGCTTTCTTT	CASETAGTGFTEAFF
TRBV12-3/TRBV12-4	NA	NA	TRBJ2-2	TGTGCCAGCAGTTTGTTGAACTCCGGGGAGCTGTTTTTT	CASSLLNSGELFF
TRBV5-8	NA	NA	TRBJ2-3	TGTGCCAGCAGCTTGGGGGCCTTTAGCACAGATACGCAGTATTTT	CASSLGAFSTDTQYF
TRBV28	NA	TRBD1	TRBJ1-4	TGTGCCAGCAGTCCCAGGGGGGGAAGTGAAAAACTGTTTTTT	CASSPRGGSEKLFF
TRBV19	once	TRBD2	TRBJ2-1	TGTGCTTCTAGCGGGAGAATGAATGAGCAGTTCTTC	CASSGRMNEQFF
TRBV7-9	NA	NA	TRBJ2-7	TGTGCCAGCAGCTCGCCGGGACGGCGTACTCTCCTTTACGAGCAGTACTTC	CASSSPGRRTLLYEQYF
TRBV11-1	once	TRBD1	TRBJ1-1	TGTGCCAGCAGCTCGGGACAGGGTTGGACTGAAGCTTTCTTT	CASSSGQGWTEAFF
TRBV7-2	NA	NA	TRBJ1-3	TGTGCCAGCAGCCCAGCCCCAGGGTTTTCTGGAAACACCATATATTTT	CASSPAPGFSGNTIYF
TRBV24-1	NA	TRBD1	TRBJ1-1	TGTGCCACCAGTGATCCCAACAGGGGGCAAGCTTTCTTT	CATSDPNRGQAFF
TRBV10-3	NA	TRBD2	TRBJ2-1	TGTGCCATCAGTACTAGCGGGAGTCGGGATGAGCAGTTCTTC	CAISTSGSRDEQFF
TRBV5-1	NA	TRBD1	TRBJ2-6	TGCGCCAGCAGCCAGACAGGGAAGTCTGGGGCCAACGTCCTGACTTTC	CASSQTGKSGANVLTF
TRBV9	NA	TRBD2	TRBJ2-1	TGTGCCAGCAGCGCAAGCGGGAGTTCCTACAATGAGCAGTTCTTC	CASSASGSSYNEQFF
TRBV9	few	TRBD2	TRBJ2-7	TGTGCCAGCAGCGTACGGCCTAGCGGGGGTTCCTACGAGCAGTACTTC	CASSVRPSGGSYEQYF
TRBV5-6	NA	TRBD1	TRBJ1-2	TGTGCCAGCAGCCCTCAGGGGGCGTTTGGCTATGGCTACACCTTC	CASSPQGAFGYGYTF
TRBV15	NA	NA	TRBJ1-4	TGTGCCACCAGCAGAGGTGACAGTCCTTTTAATGAAAAACTGTTTTTT	CATSRGDSPFNEKLFF
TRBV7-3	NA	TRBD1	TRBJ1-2	TGTGCCAGCAGCTTAACGGGGACAGGGAACTATGGCTACACCTTC	CASSLTGTGNYGYTF
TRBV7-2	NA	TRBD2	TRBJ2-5	TGTGCCAGCAGCTTCTCGGGGGGGCCGGGAGAGACCCAGTACTTC	CASSFSGGPGETQYF
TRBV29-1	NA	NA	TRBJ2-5	TGCAGCGTTGGCGGCAGGGCGGCGGAGACCCAGTACTTC	CSVGGRAAETQYF
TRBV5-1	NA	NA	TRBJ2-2	TGCGCCAGCAGCTTGGCAATTCGTGGACCCACCGGGGAGCTGTTTTTT	CASSLAIRGPTGELFF
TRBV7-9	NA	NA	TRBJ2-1	TGTGCCAGCAGCCGCGTCTCGAACAATGAGCAGTTCTTC	CASSRVSNNEQFF
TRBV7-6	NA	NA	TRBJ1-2	TGTGCCAGCAGCGCCATTCTCAGGGGTGAGGGCTACACCTTC	CASSAILRGEGYTF
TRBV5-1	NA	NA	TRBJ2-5	TGCGCCAGCAGCCTGGGACTGGCCCAAGAGACCCAGTACTTC	CASSLGLAQETQYF
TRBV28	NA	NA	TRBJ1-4	TGTGCCAGCAGGCAAAACCGGGGGGCCGCAACTAATGAAAAACTGTTTTTT	CASRQNRGAATNEKLFF
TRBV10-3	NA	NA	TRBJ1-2	TGTGCCATCAGTGAGAGTATACAGGGATACTATGGCTACACCTTC	CAISESIQGYYGYTF